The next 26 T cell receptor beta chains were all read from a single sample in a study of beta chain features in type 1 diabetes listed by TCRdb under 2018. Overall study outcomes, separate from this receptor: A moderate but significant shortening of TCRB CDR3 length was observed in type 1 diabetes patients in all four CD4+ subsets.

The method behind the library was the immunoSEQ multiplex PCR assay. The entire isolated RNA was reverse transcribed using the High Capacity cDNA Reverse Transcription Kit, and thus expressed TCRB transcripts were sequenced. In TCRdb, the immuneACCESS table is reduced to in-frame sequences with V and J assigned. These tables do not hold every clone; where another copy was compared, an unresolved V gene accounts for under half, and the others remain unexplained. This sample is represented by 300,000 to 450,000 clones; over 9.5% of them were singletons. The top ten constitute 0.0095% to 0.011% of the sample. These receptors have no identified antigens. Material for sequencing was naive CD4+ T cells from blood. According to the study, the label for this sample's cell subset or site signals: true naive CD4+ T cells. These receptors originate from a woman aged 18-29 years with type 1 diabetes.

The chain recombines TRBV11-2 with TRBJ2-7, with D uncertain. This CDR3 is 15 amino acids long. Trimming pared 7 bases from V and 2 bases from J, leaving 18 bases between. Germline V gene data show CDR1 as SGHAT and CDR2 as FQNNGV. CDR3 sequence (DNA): TGTGCCAGCACCGCCGAGAACAGTCCCACCTACGAGCAGTACTTC. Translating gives CASTAENSPTYEQYF.

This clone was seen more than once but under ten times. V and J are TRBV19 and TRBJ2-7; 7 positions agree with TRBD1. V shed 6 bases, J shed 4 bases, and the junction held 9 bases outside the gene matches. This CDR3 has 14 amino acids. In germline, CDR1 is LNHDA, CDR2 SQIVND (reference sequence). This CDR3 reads CASRRQGDAYEQYF. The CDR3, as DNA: TGTGCCAGTAGAAGACAGGGAGATGCTTACGAGCAGTACTTC.

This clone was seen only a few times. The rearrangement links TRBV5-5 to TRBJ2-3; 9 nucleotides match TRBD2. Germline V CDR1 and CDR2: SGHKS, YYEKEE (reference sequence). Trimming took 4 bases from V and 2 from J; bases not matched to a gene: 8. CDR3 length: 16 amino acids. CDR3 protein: CASSLGGLADTDTQYF. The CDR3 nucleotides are TGTGCCAGCAGCCTCGGGGGACTAGCAGACACAGATACGCAGTATTTT.

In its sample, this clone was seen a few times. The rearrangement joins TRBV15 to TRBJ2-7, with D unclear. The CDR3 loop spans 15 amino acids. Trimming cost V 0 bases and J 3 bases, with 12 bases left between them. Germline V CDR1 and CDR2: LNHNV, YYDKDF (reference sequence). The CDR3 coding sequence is TGTGCCACCAGCAGAGACCCATCCCGCGACTACGAGCAGTACTTC. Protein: CATSRDPSRDYEQYF.

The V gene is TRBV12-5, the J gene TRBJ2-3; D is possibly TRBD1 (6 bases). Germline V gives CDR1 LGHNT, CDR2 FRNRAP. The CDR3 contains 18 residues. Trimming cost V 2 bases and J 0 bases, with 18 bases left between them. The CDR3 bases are TGTGCTAGTGGTTTGAGGGGGAAAAAACTTAACAGCACAGATACGCAGTATTTT. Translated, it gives CASGLRGKKLNSTDTQYF.

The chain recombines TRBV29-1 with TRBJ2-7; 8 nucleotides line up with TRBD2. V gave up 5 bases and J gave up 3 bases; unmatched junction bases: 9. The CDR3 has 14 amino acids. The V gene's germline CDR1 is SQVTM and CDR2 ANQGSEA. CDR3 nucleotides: TGCAGCGTTCTAACGGGGCTAGCGGGCTACGAGCAGTACTTC. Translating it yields CSVLTGLAGYEQYF.

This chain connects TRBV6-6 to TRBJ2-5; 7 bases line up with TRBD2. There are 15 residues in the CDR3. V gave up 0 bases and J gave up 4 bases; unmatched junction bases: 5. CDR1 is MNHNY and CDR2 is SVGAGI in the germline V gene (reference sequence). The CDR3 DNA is TGTGCCAGCAGTTACTCAGCGGGGACCGGAGAGACCCAGTACTTC. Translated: CASSYSAGTGETQYF.

The CDR3 DNA follows: TGTGCCAGCTCACCTAGTCTGGGCCACGAGCAGTACTTC. This encodes CASSPSLGHEQYF. This chain links TRBV18 with TRBJ2-7; no clear D gene. V was pared by 3 bases and J by 5 bases, with 11 bases between. The CDR3 spans 13 residues. The V gene's germline CDR1 is KGHSH and CDR2 LQKENI.

CDR3 nucleotide sequence: TGTGCCAGCAGATCTAGGGATACGCAGTATTTT. It codes for CASRSRDTQYF. The chain couples TRBV2 to TRBJ2-3, with unresolved D. Per the germline V gene, CDR1 is SNHLY and CDR2 is FYNNEI. Trimming took off 6 bases at V and 6 bases at J, with 7 bases between the two ends. This CDR3 comprises 11 residues. Full variable domain (outside the CDR3, taken from reference TRBV2 and TRBJ2-3): EPEVTQTPSHQVTQMGQEVILRCVPISNHLYFYWYRQILGQKVEFLVSFYNNEISEKSEIFDDQFSVERPDGSNFTLKIRSTKLEDSAMYFCASRSRDTQYFGPGTRLTVL.

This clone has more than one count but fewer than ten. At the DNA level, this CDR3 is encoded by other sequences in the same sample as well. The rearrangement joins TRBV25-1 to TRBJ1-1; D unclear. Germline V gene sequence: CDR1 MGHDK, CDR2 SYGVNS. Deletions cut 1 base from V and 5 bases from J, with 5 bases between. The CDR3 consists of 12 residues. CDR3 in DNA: TGTGCCAGCAGTGAATCGTATACTGAAGCTTTCTTT. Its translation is CASSESYTEAFF.

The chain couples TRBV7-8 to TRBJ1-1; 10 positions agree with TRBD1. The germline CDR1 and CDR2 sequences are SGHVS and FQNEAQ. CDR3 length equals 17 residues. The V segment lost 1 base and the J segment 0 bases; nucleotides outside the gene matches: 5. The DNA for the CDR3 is TGTGCCAGCAGCTTAGTAGGGACAGGGGCCATGAACACTGAAGCTTTCTTT. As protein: CASSLVGTGAMNTEAFF.

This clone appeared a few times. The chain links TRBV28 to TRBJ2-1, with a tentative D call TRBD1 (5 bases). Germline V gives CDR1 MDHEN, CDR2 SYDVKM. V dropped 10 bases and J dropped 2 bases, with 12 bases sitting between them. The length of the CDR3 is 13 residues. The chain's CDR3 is CATIRGTYNEQFF. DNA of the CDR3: TGTGCCACCATTAGGGGTACCTACAATGAGCAGTTCTTC.

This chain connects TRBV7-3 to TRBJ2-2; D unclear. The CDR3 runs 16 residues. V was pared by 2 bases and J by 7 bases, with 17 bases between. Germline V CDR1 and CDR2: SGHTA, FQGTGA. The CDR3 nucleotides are TGTGCCAGCAGCTTACAGGCGCTGCGAACGAACGGGGAGCTGTTTTTT. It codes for CASSLQALRTNGELFF.

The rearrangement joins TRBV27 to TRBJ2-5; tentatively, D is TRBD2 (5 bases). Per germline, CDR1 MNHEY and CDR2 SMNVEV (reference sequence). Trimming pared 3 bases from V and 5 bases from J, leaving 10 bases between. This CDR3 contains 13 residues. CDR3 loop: CASSFRQRETQYF. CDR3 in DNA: TGTGCCAGCAGTTTTCGGCAGCGGGAGACCCAGTACTTC.

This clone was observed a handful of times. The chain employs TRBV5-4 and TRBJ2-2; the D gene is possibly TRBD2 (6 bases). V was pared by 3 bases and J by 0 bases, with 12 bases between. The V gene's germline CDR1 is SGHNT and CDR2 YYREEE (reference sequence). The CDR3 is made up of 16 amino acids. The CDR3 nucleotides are TGTGCCAGCAGCTCCGTAGCGGCGTCGAACACCGGGGAGCTGTTTTTT. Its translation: CASSSVAASNTGELFF.

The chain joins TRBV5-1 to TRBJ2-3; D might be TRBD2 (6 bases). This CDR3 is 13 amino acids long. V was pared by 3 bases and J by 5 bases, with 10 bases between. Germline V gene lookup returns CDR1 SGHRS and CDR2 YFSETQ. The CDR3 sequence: CASSSNSGDTQYF. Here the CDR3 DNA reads TGCGCCAGCAGCTCGAATAGCGGAGATACGCAGTATTTT.

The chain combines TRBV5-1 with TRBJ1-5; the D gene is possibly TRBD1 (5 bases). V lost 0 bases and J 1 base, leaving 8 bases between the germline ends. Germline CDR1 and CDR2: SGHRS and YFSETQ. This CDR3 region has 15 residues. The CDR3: CASSLVPGSNQPQHF. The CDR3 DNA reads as TGCGCCAGCAGCTTGGTTCCAGGGAGCAATCAGCCCCAGCATTTT.

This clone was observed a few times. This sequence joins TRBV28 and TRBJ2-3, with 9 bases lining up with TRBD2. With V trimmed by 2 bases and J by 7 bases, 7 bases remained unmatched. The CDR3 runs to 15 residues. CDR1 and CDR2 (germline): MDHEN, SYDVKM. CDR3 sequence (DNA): TGTGCCAGCAGTTTAGGCGGGAGGGCCTCAAATACGCAGTATTTT. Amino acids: CASSLGGRASNTQYF.

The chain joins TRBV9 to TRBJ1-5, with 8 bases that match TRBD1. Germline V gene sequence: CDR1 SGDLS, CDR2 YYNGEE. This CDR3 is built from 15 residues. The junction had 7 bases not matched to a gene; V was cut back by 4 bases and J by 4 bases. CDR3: CASSHGQGRNQPQHF. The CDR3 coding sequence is TGTGCCAGCAGCCACGGACAGGGTAGGAATCAGCCCCAGCATTTT.

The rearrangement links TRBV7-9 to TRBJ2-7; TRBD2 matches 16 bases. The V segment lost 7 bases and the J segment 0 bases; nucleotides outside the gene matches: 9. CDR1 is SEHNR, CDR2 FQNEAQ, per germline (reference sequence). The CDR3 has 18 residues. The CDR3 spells CASTQPGLAGGSSYEQYF. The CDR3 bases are TGTGCCAGCACCCAACCGGGACTAGCGGGAGGGAGCTCCTACGAGCAGTACTTC.

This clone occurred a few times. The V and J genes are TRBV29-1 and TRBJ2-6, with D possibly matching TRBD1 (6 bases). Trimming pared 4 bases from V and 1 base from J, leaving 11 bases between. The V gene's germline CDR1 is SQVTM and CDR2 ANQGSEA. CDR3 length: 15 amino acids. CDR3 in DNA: TGCAGCGTTGGAGGTCAGGGGTCTGGGGCCAACGTCCTGACTTTC. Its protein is CSVGGQGSGANVLTF.

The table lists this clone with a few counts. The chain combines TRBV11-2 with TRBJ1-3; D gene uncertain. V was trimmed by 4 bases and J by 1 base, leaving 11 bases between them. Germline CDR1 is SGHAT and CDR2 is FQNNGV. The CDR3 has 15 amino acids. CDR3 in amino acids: CASSSRGLSGNTIYF. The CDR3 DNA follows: TGTGCCAGCAGCTCTCGAGGGCTTTCTGGAAACACCATATATTTT.

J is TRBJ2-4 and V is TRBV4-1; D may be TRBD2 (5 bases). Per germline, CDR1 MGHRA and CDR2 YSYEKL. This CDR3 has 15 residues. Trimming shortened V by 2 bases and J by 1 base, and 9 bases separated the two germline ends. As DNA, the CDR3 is TGCGCCAGCAGCCAACCGAGGGAGGCCAAAAACATTCAGTACTTC. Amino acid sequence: CASSQPREAKNIQYF.

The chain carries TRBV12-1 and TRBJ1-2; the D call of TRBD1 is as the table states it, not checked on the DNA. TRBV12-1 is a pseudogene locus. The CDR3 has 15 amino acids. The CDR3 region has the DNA TGTGCCAGCAGGACACCCGGGACAGATAACTATGGCTACACCTTC. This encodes CASRTPGTDNYGYTF.

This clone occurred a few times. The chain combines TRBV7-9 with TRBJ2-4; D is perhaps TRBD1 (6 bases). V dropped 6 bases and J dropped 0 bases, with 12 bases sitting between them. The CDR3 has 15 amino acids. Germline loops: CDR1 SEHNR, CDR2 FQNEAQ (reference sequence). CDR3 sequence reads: CASSTGILAKNIQYF. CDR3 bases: TGTGCCAGCAGTACAGGGATTTTAGCCAAAAACATTCAGTACTTC.

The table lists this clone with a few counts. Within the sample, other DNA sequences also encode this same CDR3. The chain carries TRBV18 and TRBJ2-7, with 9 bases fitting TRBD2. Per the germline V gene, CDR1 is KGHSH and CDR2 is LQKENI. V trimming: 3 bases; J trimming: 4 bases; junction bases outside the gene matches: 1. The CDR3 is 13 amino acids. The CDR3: CASSPAGGYEQYF. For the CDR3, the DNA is TGTGCCAGCTCACCTGCGGGAGGGTACGAGCAGTACTTC.